This passage covers 30 T cell receptor beta chains from one sample sequenced in a study of post-analysis software for immune sequencing data. Broader study findings: Comparison of patients with controls showed five TRBV segments more frequent in patients, TRBV5-6, TRBV5-1 and TRBV20-1 among them.

Their antigen targets remain unknown. Unique molecular identifiers were built into the TCR beta cDNA libraries. From the PCR reads, TCRdb called clonotypes with MiXCR, one entry per CDR3 protein. The sample shows approximately 660,000 distinct CDR3 sequences, around 60% of them seen only once. Material: blood. Every receptor here comes from a girl aged 2 to 10 with multiple sclerosis.

This clonotype was observed a few times. The rearrangement joins TRBV7-3 to TRBJ1-6, with TRBD1 matching over 7 bases. V shed 3 bases and J 7 bases; nucleotides not matched to a gene: 6. The V gene's germline CDR1 is SGHTA and CDR2 FQGTGA. The CDR3 is 15 amino acids. The CDR3 spells CASSLAGTANSPLHF. The CDR3 DNA sequence: TGTGCCAGCAGCTTGGCCGGGACAGCAAATTCACCCCTCCACTTT.

This clonotype was seen only a few times. The chain couples TRBV29-1 to TRBJ2-3; D is possibly TRBD1 or TRBD2 (5 bases each). V was clipped by 0 bases and J by 0 bases, with 10 bases between them. This CDR3 spans 15 amino acids. CDR1 is SQVTM, CDR2 ANQGSEA, per germline. CDR3 region: CSVEDHWGSTDTQYF. CDR3 DNA sequence: TGCAGCGTTGAAGATCATTGGGGGAGCACAGATACGCAGTATTTT.

The V and J genes are TRBV19 and TRBJ2-1; 10 positions match TRBD2. In germline, CDR1 is LNHDA, CDR2 SQIVND (reference sequence). The CDR3 runs 14 residues. The V segment lost 9 bases and the J segment 5 bases; nucleotides outside the gene matches: 7. The CDR3 protein is CASNLAGVNNEQFF. The CDR3 nucleotides are TGTGCCAGCAATCTAGCGGGGGTAAACAATGAGCAGTTCTTC.

This clonotype was counted a few times. The J gene is TRBJ2-1, the V gene TRBV12-3 or TRBV12-4; D assignment may be TRBD1 or TRBD2 (6 bases each). The CDR3 loop spans 14 amino acids. Trimming cost V 3 bases and J 3 bases, with 9 bases left between them. The CDR3 nucleotides are TGTGCCAGCAGTTTCGGGGGCTACTACAATGAGCAGTTCTTC. As protein: CASSFGGYYNEQFF.

This clonotype has more than one count but fewer than ten. V gene TRBV27 combines with J gene TRBJ2-7, with unresolved D. The CDR3 extends over 11 amino acids. Trimming stripped 5 bases from V and 5 bases from J, with 7 bases between. The germline V gene encodes CDR1 MNHEY and CDR2 SMNVEV (reference sequence). CDR3 sequence (DNA): TGTGCCAGCAGTCAGGCCCACGAGCAGTACTTC. This encodes CASSQAHEQYF.

This clonotype occurred a few times. This chain connects TRBV6-9 to TRBJ2-3; tentative D call: TRBD1 (6 bases). Deletions cut 4 bases from V and 2 bases from J, with 19 bases between. Germline CDR1 reads MNHGY; CDR2 reads SVAAGI. The CDR3 extends over 17 amino acids. The CDR3 sequence: CASSSSLRGPLTDTQYF. The DNA of the CDR3 is TGTGCCAGCAGTTCCTCTCTCAGGGGACCCCTCACAGATACGCAGTATTTT.

This clonotype came up many times. The rearrangement uses TRBV12-3 or TRBV12-4 and TRBJ2-5, with a weak D call TRBD1 (8 bases). The CDR3 consists of 14 residues. V lost 6 bases to trimming and J lost 4 bases, with 15 bases between them. CDR3 sequence: CASSRTGRGETQYF. The DNA of the CDR3 is TGTGCCAGCAGCAGGACAGGGAGGGGAGAGACCCAGTACTTC.

Of note for this clonotype: At one end, the junction sequence differs from germline, possibly due to a read error. The chain carries TRBV6-5 and TRBJ2-7; maybe TRBD1 (7 bases). CDR3 length: 19 amino acids. Germline CDR1 and CDR2: MNHEY and SVGAGI. CDR3 nucleotides: TGTGCCTGCAGTTACAGGGGAGGCGGAATCCCGAGGAAGAACTACGAGCAGTACTTC. It specifies CACSYRGGGIPRKNYEQYF.

The chain has TRBV6-2 or TRBV6-3 and TRBJ1-5; D is possibly TRBD1 (5 bases). V lost 0 bases to trimming and J lost 3 bases, with 18 bases between them. CDR3 length equals 18 residues. Germline CDR1 and CDR2: MNHEY and SVGEGT. The CDR3 protein is CASSYSGRSLRDNQPQHF. In nucleotides, the CDR3 is TGTGCCAGCAGTTACTCGGGACGGAGCCTAAGGGACAATCAGCCCCAGCATTTT.

The chain uses TRBV5-6 and TRBJ1-2; 12 bases fit TRBD1. Germline V gene lookup returns CDR1 SGHDT and CDR2 YYEEEE. With V trimmed by 4 bases and J by 4 bases, 5 bases remained unmatched. This CDR3 is 15 amino acids long. This CDR3 is CASSPGQGAGYGYTF. In nucleotides, the CDR3 is TGTGCCAGCAGCCCGGGACAGGGGGCTGGCTATGGCTACACCTTC.

This rearrangement joins TRBV6-5 to TRBJ2-1, with D maybe TRBD2 (5 bases). This CDR3 is 12 amino acids long. The germline V and J ends were trimmed by 2 bases and 6 bases, with 5 bases remaining between them. The germline V gene has CDR1 MNHEY and CDR2 SVGAGI. As DNA, the CDR3 is TGTGCCAGCAGTTACGAGGGCAATGAGCAGTTCTTC. Its protein is CASSYEGNEQFF.

The V call is TRBV20-1, the J call TRBJ1-4, with TRBD1 as a possible D gene (5 bases). Germline CDR1 DFQATT, CDR2 SNEGSKA (reference sequence). This CDR3 is 15 amino acids long. The V gene lost 0 bases and the J gene lost 7 bases, with 15 bases spanning the gap. CDR3 sequence: CSARDIRGAGEKLFF. The CDR3 DNA reads as TGCAGTGCTAGAGATATAAGGGGCGCGGGTGAAAAACTGTTTTTT.

The rearrangement uses TRBV7-6 and TRBJ2-3; 10 bases match TRBD2. CDR3 size: 20 residues. The germline V gene has CDR1 SGHVS and CDR2 FNYEAQ. V lost 8 bases to trimming and J lost 0 bases; unmatched junction nucleotides: 20. The DNA for the CDR3 is TGTGCCAGCCTAAAAAACCGAATTCGGACTAGCGGCAGGAGCACAGATACGCAGTATTTT. Encoded protein: CASLKNRIRTSGRSTDTQYF.

This chain uses TRBV7-6 with TRBJ2-7; no reliable D call. The ends were cut back, 3 bases at V and 5 bases at J, with 17 bases in the middle. The CDR3 has 15 amino acids. In germline, CDR1 is SGHVS, CDR2 FNYEAQ. This CDR3 is CASSFNWGRKDEQYF. In nucleotides, the CDR3 is TGTGCCAGCAGCTTCAACTGGGGAAGGAAGGACGAGCAGTACTTC. Combining the CDR3 with reference TRBV7-6 and TRBJ2-7 gives the whole variable domain GAGVSQSPRYKVTKRGQDVALRCDPISGHVSLYWYRQALGQGPEFLTYFNYEAQQDKSGLPNDRFSAERPEGSISTLTIQRTEQRDSAMYRCASSFNWGRKDEQYFGPGTRLTVT.

The chain recombines TRBV4-1 with TRBJ1-2; D call uncertain. Per the germline V gene, CDR1 is MGHRA and CDR2 is YSYEKL. The ends were cut back, 0 bases at V and 0 bases at J, with 14 bases in the middle. The CDR3 sequence is 17 residues long. The CDR3 nucleotides are TGCGCCAGCAGCCAAGATCTTGTGCCAGTTACTAACTATGGCTACACCTTC. This gives the protein CASSQDLVPVTNYGYTF.

The chain joins TRBV5-5 to TRBJ2-5, with a weak D call TRBD2 (7 bases). The DNA end is more similar to TRBJ2-7, so the J call may be wrong. This CDR3 comprises 16 residues. The germline gives CDR1 SGHKS, CDR2 YYEKEE (reference sequence). Here the CDR3 DNA reads TGTGCCAGCAGCTTGGCTCTGGCGGGGGCTTCTCTCGAGCAGTACTTC. Translation gives CASSLALAGASLEQYF.

CDR3 sequence reads: CASSQESGAAYNEQFF. CDR3 DNA sequence: TGTGCCAGCAGCCAAGAAAGTGGGGCTGCCTACAATGAGCAGTTCTTC. The chain carries TRBV4-2 and TRBJ2-1, with D perhaps matching TRBD1 (5 bases). Germline values: CDR1 LGHNA, CDR2 YNFKEQ. The CDR3 is made up of 16 amino acids. The germline V and J ends were trimmed by 0 bases and 2 bases, with 11 bases remaining between them.

The rearrangement links TRBV12-3 or TRBV12-4 to TRBJ2-3; 8 bases match TRBD1. The ends lost 5 bases at V and 2 bases at J; junction bases unmatched: 3. The CDR3 runs 14 residues. CDR3 residues: CASSRTGSTDTQYF. The CDR3 DNA reads TGTGCCAGCAGTAGGACAGGGTCCACAGATACGCAGTATTTT.

The chain carries TRBV10-3 and TRBJ2-7; 12 bases fit TRBD2. The CDR3 has 14 amino acids. CDR1 and CDR2 (germline): ENHRY, SYGVKD. V dropped 11 bases and J dropped 7; count of bases not matched to a gene: 12. This CDR3 is CASASGRATGEQYF. The CDR3 DNA follows: TGTGCCTCCGCTAGCGGGAGGGCCACCGGTGAGCAGTACTTC.

The V gene is TRBV15, the J gene TRBJ1-5; TRBD1 aligns across 7 bases. The junction had 8 bases not matched to a gene; V was cut back by 4 bases and J by 5 bases. The length of the CDR3 is 15 residues. Germline-derived CDR1 and CDR2 are LNHNV and YYDKDF (reference sequence). In nucleotides, the CDR3 is TGTGCCACCAGCATAATGAGACAGGGATATCAGCCCCAGCATTTT. The encoded protein is CATSIMRQGYQPQHF.

This clonotype was counted once. This chain links TRBV19 with TRBJ2-4; 8 bases are a match to TRBD1. Germline-derived CDR1 and CDR2 are LNHDA and SQIVND (reference sequence). The V gene end was trimmed by 11 bases and the J gene end by 3 bases; junction bases not matched to a gene: 12. This CDR3 contains 15 residues. The CDR3 DNA reads as TGTGCCTCTCATGCTCAGGGGGCGAGCAAAAACATTCAGTACTTC. Protein sequence: CASHAQGASKNIQYF.

The chain combines TRBV3-1 with TRBJ2-7, with a possible D match to TRBD2 (6 bases). Germline values: CDR1 LGHDT, CDR2 YNNKEL (reference sequence). Trimming pared 0 bases from V and 0 bases from J, leaving 18 bases between. This CDR3 comprises 18 residues. The CDR3 DNA sequence: TGTGCCAGCAGCCAAGATAGCGTAGCGGCCTCAAACTCCTACGAGCAGTACTTC. Protein product: CASSQDSVAASNSYEQYF.

This chain connects TRBV29-1 to TRBJ1-5; weak D call: TRBD1 (6 bases). The CDR3 covers 13 residues. V dropped 6 bases and J dropped 7 bases, with 16 bases sitting between them. Germline V lookup: CDR1 SQVTM, CDR2 ANQGSEA. The CDR3 DNA reads TGCAGCGTCATTCGCGAAGGGGGGCAGCCCCAGCATTTT. This gives the protein CSVIREGGQPQHF.

This clonotype was counted a few times. J is TRBJ2-5 and V is TRBV29-1; 7 bases line up with TRBD1. Per germline, CDR1 SQVTM and CDR2 ANQGSEA. CDR3 length equals 13 residues. V shed 4 bases and J 2 bases; nucleotides not matched to a gene: 4. In nucleotides, the CDR3 is TGCAGCGTTGGGGGACAGTTACAAGAGACCCAGTACTTC. It yields the protein CSVGGQLQETQYF.

The rearrangement joins TRBV20-1 to TRBJ2-1; 10 bases line up with TRBD2. The V and J ends lost 4 bases and 3 bases, in that order; junction bases with no gene match: 0. The V gene's germline CDR1 is DFQATT and CDR2 SNEGSKA (reference sequence). This CDR3 comprises 13 residues. CDR3: CSATSGGYNEQFF. In DNA form, the CDR3 reads TGCAGTGCTACTAGCGGGGGCTACAATGAGCAGTTCTTC.

In this sample, this clonotype turned up a few times. V gene TRBV7-8 combines with J gene TRBJ1-5, with TRBD1 matching over 9 bases. This CDR3 comprises 16 residues. Trimming at V came to 0 bases and at J to 6 bases, leaving 6 bases not matched to a gene. Germline V gene sequence: CDR1 SGHVS, CDR2 FQNEAQ. CDR3 DNA: TGTGCCAGCAGCTTAGCACAGGGGGCCGGCGGTCAGCCCCAGCATTTT. It translates to CASSLAQGAGGQPQHF. The full variable domain, in which reference TRBV7-8 and TRBJ1-5 provide the parts outside the CDR3, is GAGVSQSPRYKVAKRGQDVALRCDPISGHVSLFWYQQALGQGPEFLTYFQNEAQLDKSGLPSDRFFAERPEGSVSTLKIQRTQQEDSAVYLCASSLAQGAGGQPQHFGDGTRLSIL.

The genes are TRBV5-1 and TRBJ2-4; 14 bases map to TRBD2. Trimming removed 3 bases from V and 0 bases from J; junction bases left unmatched: 17. The length of the CDR3 is 22 residues. Germline CDR1 is SGHRS and CDR2 is YFSETQ. The CDR3 protein is CASSWLPGGLAGVMGAKNIQYF. CDR3 sequence (DNA): TGCGCCAGCAGCTGGCTCCCGGGGGGACTAGCGGGAGTGATGGGAGCCAAAAACATTCAGTACTTC.

V usage is TRBV7-3 and J usage is TRBJ2-1; 11 nucleotides agree with TRBD1. The ends lost 5 bases at V and 2 bases at J; junction bases unmatched: 2. Germline V gene data show CDR1 as SGHTA and CDR2 as FQGTGA. This CDR3 contains 15 residues. CDR3 in amino acids: CASSGTGGTYNEQFF. The CDR3 nucleotides are TGTGCCAGCAGCGGGACAGGGGGGACCTACAATGAGCAGTTCTTC.

The chain has TRBV12-3 or TRBV12-4 and TRBJ2-1; 12 bases map to TRBD2. This CDR3 spans 18 amino acids. J lost 7 bases, V lost 3 bases, and 13 bases had no gene match. CDR3 nucleotides: TGTGCCAGCAGTTTTGTCGGGCTAGCGGGGGGGCCTACGAATGAGCAGTTCTTC. Its translation is CASSFVGLAGGPTNEQFF.

The V and J genes are TRBV20-1 and TRBJ2-3; 9 bases are shared with TRBD2. The germline gives CDR1 DFQATT, CDR2 SNEGSKA (reference sequence). CDR3 length: 14 amino acids. The V and J ends lost 4 bases and 0 bases, in that order; junction bases with no gene match: 2. The CDR3, as DNA: TGCAGTGCTAAGAGCGGGGGGAGCACAGATACGCAGTATTTT. Protein product: CSAKSGGSTDTQYF.